The 21 T cell receptor beta chains presented below share a single source sample, sequenced in a study of T-cell memory formation after mild COVID-19. MiXCR, applied by TCRdb to the 5' RACE reads, yields one record per CDR3 protein. In the table there are about 180,000 distinct CDR3 sequences, roughly 16% of which are singletons. Sequencing was carried out using PBMCs or a T cell subset sorted from them (not recorded which). Receptor source: an adult woman who had mild COVID-19 (a few samples of this study predate the infection). Cell type and time point are not known.

This chain joins TRBV5-4 and TRBJ1-2; D unclear. V was shortened by 0 bases and J by 2 bases, with 8 bases between the two germline ends. The CDR3 runs 14 residues. Per germline, CDR1 SGHNT and CDR2 YYREEE (reference sequence). For the CDR3, the DNA is TGTGCCAGCAGCTTGGGGGGTGGAAACTATGGCTACACCTTC. Its protein product is CASSLGGGNYGYTF.

V gene TRBV12-3 or TRBV12-4 combines with J gene TRBJ2-5; D could derive from TRBD1 or TRBD2 (5 bases each). Trimming took 6 bases from V and 10 from J, leaving 18 bases between them. The CDR3 length is 13 residues. The CDR3 protein is CASSPALGRDQYF. CDR3 DNA: TGTGCCAGCAGCCCGGCCCTGGGACGGGACCAGTACTTC.

This clonotype has more than one count but fewer than ten. The chain has TRBV18 and TRBJ1-5, with a possible D match to TRBD1 (5 bases). Trimming stripped 6 bases from V and 0 bases from J, with 18 bases between. The length of the CDR3 is 17 residues. Germline V gene sequence: CDR1 KGHSH, CDR2 LQKENI. The CDR3 nucleotides are TGTGCCAGCTCCCTTAACCGCGGGGGACTTAGCAATCAGCCCCAGCATTTT. It translates to CASSLNRGGLSNQPQHF.

This clonotype was seen at least ten times. The rearrangement uses TRBV20-1 and TRBJ2-1; possible D gene TRBD2, 5 bases. The CDR3 extends over 16 amino acids. Germline V gene data show CDR1 as DFQATT and CDR2 as SNEGSKA (reference sequence). V shed 1 base and J shed 7 bases, with 20 bases lying between them. CDR3 coding DNA: TGCAGTGCTAGAGGCAGAGGTGGGAGCCGATTGAATGAGCAGTTCTTC. Protein: CSARGRGGSRLNEQFF.

This clonotype was found a few times. The CDR3, as DNA: TGTGCCAGCAGTTTATATAGCACAGATACGCAGTATTTT. Its protein is CASSLYSTDTQYF. The chain links TRBV12-3 or TRBV12-4 to TRBJ2-3; D call uncertain. CDR3 length: 13 amino acids. The ends were cut back, 2 bases at V and 0 bases at J, with 3 bases in the middle.

This clonotype appeared many times. The genes are TRBV7-2 and TRBJ2-5; tentatively, D is TRBD2 (6 bases). Germline lookup yields CDR1 SGHTA and CDR2 FQGNSA. This CDR3 is 13 amino acids long. V gave up 4 bases and J gave up 2 bases, with 8 bases separating them. In DNA, the CDR3 is TGTGCCAGCAGCTCAGGACTACAAGAGACCCAGTACTTC. The encoded protein is CASSSGLQETQYF. Based on the CDR3 plus reference TRBV7-2 and TRBJ2-5, the full variable domain is GAGVSQSPSNKVTEKGKDVELRCDPISGHTALYWYRQSLGQGLEFLIYFQGNSAPDKSGLPSDRFSAERTGGSVSTLTIQRTQQEDSAVYLCASSSGLQETQYFGPGTRLLVL.

V and J are TRBV24-1 and TRBJ2-1; 7 bases are shared with TRBD2. The V gene's germline CDR1 is KGHDR and CDR2 SFDVKD. The V gene end was trimmed by 4 bases and the J gene end by 0 bases; junction bases not matched to a gene: 17. The CDR3 spans 20 residues. CDR3 sequence (DNA): TGTGCCACCAGTGAGTCGACTAGCAGATTCAAAGGAAACTCCTACAATGAGCAGTTCTTC. Translated, it gives CATSESTSRFKGNSYNEQFF.

This rearrangement joins TRBV30 to TRBJ1-4, with TRBD1 identical over 8 bases. The CDR3 length is 14 residues. CDR1 and CDR2 from the germline V gene are GTSNPN and SVGIG (reference sequence). The V gene end was trimmed by 5 bases and the J gene end by 2 bases; junction bases not matched to a gene: 4. The CDR3 DNA reads TGTGCCTGGGGGACAGGCGCCACTAATGAAAAACTGTTTTTT. Its protein product is CAWGTGATNEKLFF.

For the CDR3, the DNA is TGTGCCAGCAGTTACCAGCGGGGGGGCAGGTTAAATGAGCAGTTCTTC. This sequence encodes CASSYQRGGRLNEQFF. The chain couples TRBV6-5 to TRBJ2-1; 10 positions match TRBD2. Per the germline V gene, CDR1 is MNHEY and CDR2 is SVGAGI. The CDR3 spans 16 residues. V shed 2 bases and J 7 bases; nucleotides not matched to a gene: 8.

This clonotype was counted a few times. V is TRBV20-1 and J is TRBJ2-1; no clear D. Trimming stripped 2 bases from V and 8 bases from J, with 7 bases between. Germline V CDR1 and CDR2: DFQATT, SNEGSKA (reference sequence). The CDR3 runs 11 residues. CDR3 nucleotides: TGCAGTGCTAGAAGTGCGCATGAGCAGTTCTTC. Translating it yields CSARSAHEQFF.

This clonotype appeared a few times. The chain carries TRBV5-6 and TRBJ2-2, with D hard to call. Trimming removed 4 bases at V and 1 base at J, with 17 bases between. CDR3 length equals 17 residues. The germline V gene has CDR1 SGHDT and CDR2 YYEEEE. DNA for the CDR3: TGTGCCAGCAGCCGAAGGATTCTGGGAAAGAACACCGGGGAGCTGTTTTTT. Its protein is CASSRRILGKNTGELFF.

V usage is TRBV14 and J usage is TRBJ1-5; D gene ambiguous. The CDR3 contains 12 residues. V was cut by 3 bases and J by 7 bases, with 7 bases left in between. Germline CDR1 is SGHDN and CDR2 is FVKESK. The CDR3 sequence is CASSHGVQPQHF. The CDR3, as DNA: TGTGCCAGCAGCCACGGGGTGCAGCCCCAGCATTTT. The full variable domain, with the rest looked up from reference TRBV14 and TRBJ1-5, is EAGVTQFPSHSVIEKGQTVTLRCDPISGHDNLYWYRRVMGKEIKFLLHFVKESKQDESGMPNNRFLAERTGGTYSTLKVQPAELEDSGVYFCASSHGVQPQHFGDGTRLSIL.

There are a few counts of this clonotype. The chain links TRBV5-1 to TRBJ2-3; 7 positions match TRBD2. The CDR3 is 18 residues long. CDR1 and CDR2 from the germline V gene are SGHRS and YFSETQ. Trimming cost V 0 bases and J 1 base; bases outside gene matches: 11. The CDR3, as DNA: TGCGCCAGCAGCTTGGTCGCGGGAGTAGTACTGGGCACAGATACGCAGTATTTT. It specifies CASSLVAGVVLGTDTQYF.

This clonotype was picked up a small number of times. CDR3 sequence reads: CATSRRDGSGGARELFF. CDR3 bases: TGTGCCACCAGCAGAAGAGATGGGAGCGGGGGGGCCAGGGAGCTGTTTTTT. This sequence joins TRBV15 and TRBJ2-2; 10 bases are a match to TRBD2. V lost 2 bases, J lost 9 bases, and 12 bases stayed unmatched. This CDR3 contains 17 residues. Germline V gene data show CDR1 as LNHNV and CDR2 as YYDKDF (reference sequence).

The gene calls are TRBV14 and TRBJ2-3; possibly TRBD1 for D (6 bases). Germline CDR1 is SGHDN and CDR2 is FVKESK. This CDR3 contains 16 residues. Deletions cut 3 bases from V and 3 bases from J, with 16 bases between. CDR3 loop: CASSQTGGQRTDTQYF. For the CDR3, the DNA is TGTGCCAGCAGCCAGACAGGCGGACAGCGGACAGATACGCAGTATTTT.

This clonotype was counted only a few times. This chain joins TRBV7-2 and TRBJ2-3; the match to TRBD2 covers 9 bases. This CDR3 has 18 amino acids. The germline CDR1 and CDR2 sequences are SGHTA and FQGNSA. Trimming cost V 1 base and J 3 bases; bases outside gene matches: 11. CDR3 nucleotide sequence: TGTGCCAGCAGCTTAGGCCGGCGACTAGCGGTGCTAACAGATACGCAGTATTTT. Translating it yields CASSLGRRLAVLTDTQYF.

Only a few counts were recorded for this clonotype. This chain joins TRBV20-1 and TRBJ2-7; 12 nucleotides align to TRBD2. This CDR3 is built from 16 residues. V lost 5 bases and J lost 5; bases outside the gene matches: 13. The germline V gene has CDR1 DFQATT and CDR2 SNEGSKA (reference sequence). This chain's CDR3 is CSASGPARLAGDEQYF. In nucleotides, the CDR3 is TGCAGTGCTTCCGGGCCGGCGCGACTAGCGGGAGACGAGCAGTACTTC.

This clonotype has just a few counts. The rearrangement uses TRBV7-9 and TRBJ2-7, with 11 positions matching TRBD2. The CDR3 has 16 amino acids. Germline trimming cut 1 base from V and 4 bases from J; bases unmatched to any gene: 6. CDR1 is SEHNR, CDR2 FQNEAQ, per germline (reference sequence). CDR3 nucleotides: TGTGCCAGCAGCTTAGAATGGGCTAGCGGGAGGTACGAGCAGTACTTC. Encoded protein: CASSLEWASGRYEQYF. Variable domain in full (rest from reference TRBV7-9 and TRBJ2-7): DTGVSQNPRHKITKRGQNVTFRCDPISEHNRLYWYRQTLGQGPEFLTYFQNEAQLEKSRLLSDRFSAERPKGSFSTLEIQRTEQGDSAMYLCASSLEWASGRYEQYFGPGTRLTVT.

This clonotype was detected only a few times. The chain links TRBV15 to TRBJ2-5; 11 bases fit TRBD2. Germline values: CDR1 LNHNV, CDR2 YYDKDF (reference sequence). The CDR3 is 17 residues long. V gave up 3 bases and J gave up 3 bases; unmatched junction bases: 9. The CDR3 sequence is CATSSSPTSGGKETQYF. The CDR3 DNA reads TGTGCCACCAGCAGCTCTCCCACTAGCGGGGGTAAAGAGACCCAGTACTTC. The variable domain in full, completed from reference TRBV15 and TRBJ2-5, reads DAMVIQNPRYQVTQFGKPVTLSCSQTLNHNVMYWYQQKSSQAPKLLFHYYDKDFNNEADTPDNFQSRRPNTSFCFLDIRSPGLGDTAMYLCATSSSPTSGGKETQYFGPGTRLLVL.

This clonotype was recorded a few times. The genes are TRBV6-5 and TRBJ2-3; D possibly corresponds to TRBD2 (6 bases). Germline CDR1 MNHEY, CDR2 SVGAGI. Trimming removed 4 bases at V and 2 bases at J, with 16 bases between. This CDR3 comprises 16 residues. The CDR3 is CASSSTSSRSTDTQYF. The DNA for the CDR3 is TGTGCCAGCAGTTCGACTAGTTCGAGGTCCACAGATACGCAGTATTTT.

The chain is built from TRBV7-9 and TRBJ1-6, with a possible D match to TRBD1 (6 bases). In germline, CDR1 is SEHNR, CDR2 FQNEAQ (reference sequence). The V and J ends lost 5 bases and 8 bases respectively, with 16 bases between them. The CDR3 sequence is 15 residues long. CDR3 region: CASSPDSFSHSPLHF. The CDR3 nucleotides are TGTGCCAGCAGCCCGGACAGCTTCTCTCATTCACCCCTCCACTTT.